This T cell receptor beta chain originates from a study of blood T cell repertoires in COVID-19. Study summary: Both acute and convalescent COVID-19 samples were obtained from the United States, Italy and Spain.

Authors' processing steps: Nucleated cell counts were estimated from reference gene primer amplification. Only in-frame clones appear in the TCRdb table, and some are missing; sequencing was by immunoSEQ multiplex PCR. Clonal size and the V and J genes are those of that table, whereas D and trimming came from the DNA. The data show just under 90,000 clones, 90% to 95% seen once. The CDR3 consists of 18 residues. Looked up from germline, CDR1 is SGHVS and CDR2 is FQNEAQ. V shed 1 base, J shed 3 bases, and the junction held 7 bases outside the gene matches. Sequencing was performed on peripheral blood. The sequence derives from a man between 60 and 70 years old with acute or convalescent COVID-19. The rearrangement joins TRBV7-8 to TRBJ1-4; TRBD1 matches 11 bases. This CDR3 is CASSLVGGQGAANEKLFF. DNA for the CDR3: TGTGCCAGCAGCTTAGTAGGAGGACAGGGGGCGGCTAATGAAAAACTGTTTTTT.